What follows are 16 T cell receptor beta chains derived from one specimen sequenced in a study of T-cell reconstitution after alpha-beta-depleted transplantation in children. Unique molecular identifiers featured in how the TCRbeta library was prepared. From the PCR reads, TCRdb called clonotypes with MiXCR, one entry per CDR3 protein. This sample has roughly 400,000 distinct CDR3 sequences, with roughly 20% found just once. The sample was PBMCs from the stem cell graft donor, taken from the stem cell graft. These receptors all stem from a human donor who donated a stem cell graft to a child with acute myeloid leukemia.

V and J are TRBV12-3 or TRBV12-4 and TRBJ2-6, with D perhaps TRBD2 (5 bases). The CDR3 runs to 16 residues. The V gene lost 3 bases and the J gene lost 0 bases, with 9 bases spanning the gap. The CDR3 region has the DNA TGTGCCAGCAGTTTCCAGGACTTCTCTGGGGCCAACGTCCTGACTTTC. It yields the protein CASSFQDFSGANVLTF.

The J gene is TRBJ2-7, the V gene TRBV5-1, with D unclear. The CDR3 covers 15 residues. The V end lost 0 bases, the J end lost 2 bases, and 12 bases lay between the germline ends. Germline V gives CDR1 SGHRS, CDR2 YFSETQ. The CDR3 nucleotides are TGCGCCAGCAGCTTGGACTCCGGAAACGCCTACGAGCAGTACTTC. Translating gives CASSLDSGNAYEQYF.

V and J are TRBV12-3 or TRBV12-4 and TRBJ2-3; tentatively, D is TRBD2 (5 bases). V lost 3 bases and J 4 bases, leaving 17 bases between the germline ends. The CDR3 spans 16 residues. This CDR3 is CASSFFIRGTSDTQYF. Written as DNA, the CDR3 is TGTGCCAGCAGTTTTTTCATCCGGGGAACTTCAGATACGCAGTATTTT.

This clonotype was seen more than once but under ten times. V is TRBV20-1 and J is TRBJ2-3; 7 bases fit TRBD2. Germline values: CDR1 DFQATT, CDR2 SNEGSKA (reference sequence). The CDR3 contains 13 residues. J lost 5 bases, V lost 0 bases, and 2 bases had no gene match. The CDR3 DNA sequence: TGCAGTGCTAGAGATTGGGGGGGAGATACGCAGTATTTT. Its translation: CSARDWGGDTQYF.

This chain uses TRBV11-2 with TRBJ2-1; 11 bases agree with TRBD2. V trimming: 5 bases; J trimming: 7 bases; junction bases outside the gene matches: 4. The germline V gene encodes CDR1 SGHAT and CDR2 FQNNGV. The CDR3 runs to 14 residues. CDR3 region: CASSPLAGENEQFF. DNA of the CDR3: TGTGCCAGCAGCCCACTAGCGGGAGAAAATGAGCAGTTCTTC.

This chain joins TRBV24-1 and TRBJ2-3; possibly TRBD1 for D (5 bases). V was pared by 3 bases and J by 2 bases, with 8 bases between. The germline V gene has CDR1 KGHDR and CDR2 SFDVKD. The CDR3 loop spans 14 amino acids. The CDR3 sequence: CATSDGAITDTQYF. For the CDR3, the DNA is TGTGCCACCAGTGATGGGGCTATCACAGATACGCAGTATTTT.

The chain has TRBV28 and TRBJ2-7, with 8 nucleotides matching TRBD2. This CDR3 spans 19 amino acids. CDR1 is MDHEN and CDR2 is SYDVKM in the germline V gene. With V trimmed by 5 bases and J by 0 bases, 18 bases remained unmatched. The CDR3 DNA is TGTGCCAGCAGTCCGTCGCTCGCGGGAGGCCCCAGGAGCTCCTACGAGCAGTACTTC. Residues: CASSPSLAGGPRSSYEQYF.

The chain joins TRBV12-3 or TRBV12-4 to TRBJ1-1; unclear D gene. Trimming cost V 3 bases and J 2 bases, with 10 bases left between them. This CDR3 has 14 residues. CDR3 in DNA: TGTGCCAGCAGTTTTGTCTCGAGTAACACTGAAGCTTTCTTT. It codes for CASSFVSSNTEAFF.

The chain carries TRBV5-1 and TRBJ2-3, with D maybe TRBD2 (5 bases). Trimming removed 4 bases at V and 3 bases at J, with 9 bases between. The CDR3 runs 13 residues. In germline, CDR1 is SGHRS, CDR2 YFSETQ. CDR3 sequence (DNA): TGCGCCAGCAGCCCGGAGGTTACAGATACGCAGTATTTT. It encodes CASSPEVTDTQYF.

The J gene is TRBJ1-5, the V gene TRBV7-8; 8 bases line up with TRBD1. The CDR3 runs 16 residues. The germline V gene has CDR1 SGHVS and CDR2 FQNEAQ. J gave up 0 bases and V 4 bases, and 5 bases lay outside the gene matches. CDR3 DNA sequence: TGTGCCAGCAGCTCCAGGGGGCTCCTTAGCAATCAGCCCCAGCATTTT. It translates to CASSSRGLLSNQPQHF.

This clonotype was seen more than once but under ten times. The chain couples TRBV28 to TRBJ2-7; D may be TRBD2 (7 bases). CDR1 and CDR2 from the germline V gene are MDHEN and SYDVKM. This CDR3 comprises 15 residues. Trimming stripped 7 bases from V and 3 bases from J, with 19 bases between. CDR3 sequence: CASTGWEGDVYEQYF. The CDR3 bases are TGTGCCAGCACCGGGTGGGAGGGGGACGTCTACGAGCAGTACTTC.

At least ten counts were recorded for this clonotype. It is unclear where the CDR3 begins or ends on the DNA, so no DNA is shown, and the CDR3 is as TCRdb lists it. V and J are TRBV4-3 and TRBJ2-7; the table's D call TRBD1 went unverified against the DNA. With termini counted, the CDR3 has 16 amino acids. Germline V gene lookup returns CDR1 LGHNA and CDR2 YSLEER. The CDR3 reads CASSQDVGTGSYEQHF.

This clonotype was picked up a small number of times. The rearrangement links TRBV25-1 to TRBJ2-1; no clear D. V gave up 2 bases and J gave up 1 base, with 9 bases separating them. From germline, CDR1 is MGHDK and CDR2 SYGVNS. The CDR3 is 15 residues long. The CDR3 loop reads CASSEGSTSYNEQFF. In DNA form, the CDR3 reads TGTGCCAGCAGTGAAGGGTCGACATCCTACAATGAGCAGTTCTTC. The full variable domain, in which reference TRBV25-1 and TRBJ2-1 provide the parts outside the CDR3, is EADIYQTPRYLVIGTGKKITLECSQTMGHDKMYWYQQDPGMELHLIHYSYGVNSTEKGDLSSESTVSRIRTEHFPLTLESARPSHTSQYLCASSEGSTSYNEQFFGPGTRLTVL.

The chain's CDR3 is CASSQTTQVDGYTF. CDR3 coding DNA: TGTGCCAGCAGCCAAACTACACAGGTGGATGGCTACACCTTC. The rearrangement uses TRBV11-2 and TRBJ1-2; D may be TRBD1 (5 bases). CDR1 and CDR2 from the germline V gene are SGHAT and FQNNGV. The CDR3 is 14 residues long. Trimming stripped 5 bases from V and 6 bases from J, with 16 bases between.

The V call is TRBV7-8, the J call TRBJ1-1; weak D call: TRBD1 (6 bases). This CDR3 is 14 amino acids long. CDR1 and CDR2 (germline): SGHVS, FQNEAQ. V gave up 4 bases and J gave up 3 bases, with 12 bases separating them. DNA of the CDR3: TGTGCCAGCAGCTGGAGGGGGGGCGACACTGAAGCTTTCTTT. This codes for CASSWRGGDTEAFF.

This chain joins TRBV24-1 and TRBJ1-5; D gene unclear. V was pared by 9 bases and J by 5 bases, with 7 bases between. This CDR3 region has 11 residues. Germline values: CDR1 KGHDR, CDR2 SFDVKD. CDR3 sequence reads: CATGSDQPQHF. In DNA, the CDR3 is TGTGCCACCGGGTCTGATCAGCCCCAGCATTTT.